This TCR beta chain is from a study of T cells expressing NK-cell markers. One entry per CDR3 protein, without DNA, is what TCRdb gives after re-calling the 5' RACE reads. There are about 450,000 distinct CDR3 sequences in the sample, with about 7.1% held by the top ten. The length of the CDR3 is 15 residues. From germline, CDR1 is MNHEY and CDR2 SVGAGI. The TCR comes from a woman between 18 and 70 years old in good health. This chain connects TRBV6-5 to TRBJ2-7. Sequencing was done on a sample of blood T cells: a sorted CD56 or NKG2C T cell subset, CD4+ or CD8+ T cells, or bulk PBMC T cells (not recorded which). CDR3 loop: CASSYSKVQYYEQYF.